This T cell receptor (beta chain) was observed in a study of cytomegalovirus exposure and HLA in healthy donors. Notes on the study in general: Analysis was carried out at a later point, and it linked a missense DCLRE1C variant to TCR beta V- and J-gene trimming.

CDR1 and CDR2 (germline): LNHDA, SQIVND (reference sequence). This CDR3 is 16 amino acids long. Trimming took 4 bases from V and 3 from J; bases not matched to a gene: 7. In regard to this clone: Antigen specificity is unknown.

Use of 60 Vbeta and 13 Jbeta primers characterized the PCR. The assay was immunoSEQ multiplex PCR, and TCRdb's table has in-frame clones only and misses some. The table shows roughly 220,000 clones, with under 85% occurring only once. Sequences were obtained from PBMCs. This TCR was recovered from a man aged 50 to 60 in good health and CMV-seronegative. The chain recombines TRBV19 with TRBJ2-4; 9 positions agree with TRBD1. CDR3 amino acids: CASSTWTGEVKNIQYF. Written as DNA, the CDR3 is TGTGCCAGTAGTACCTGGACAGGGGAGGTCAAAAACATTCAGTACTTC. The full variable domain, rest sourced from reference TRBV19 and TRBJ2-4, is DGGITQSPKYLFRKEGQNVTLSCEQNLNHDAMYWYRQDPGQGLRLIYYSQIVNDFQKGDIAEGYSVSREKKESFPLTVTSAQKNPTAFYLCASSTWTGEVKNIQYFGAGTRLSVL.